One TCR beta chain is described in this entry. The antigen is not known. This entry comes from a study of post-analysis software for immune sequencing data. Overall study: The patients showed relapsing-remitting, secondary progressive and progressive-relapsing multiple sclerosis courses.

Study-level findings and limits: There was significantly lower normalized Chao1 diversity in multiple sclerosis patients than in controls. Pronounced co-clustering by F measure was evident among identically batched samples. Compared with controls, patients had more of about 5 TRBV segments, including TRBV5-6, TRBV5-1 and TRBV20-1.

The TCR beta cDNA libraries carried unique molecular identifiers. T cells numbering about 0.85 to 10 million yielded cDNA molecules that totaled roughly 500,000. TCRdb itself ran the PCR reads through MiXCR, one entry per CDR3 protein. The sample holds hundreds of thousands of distinct CDR3 sequences, 59% seen once. The ends were cut back, 5 bases at V and 3 bases at J, with 8 bases in the middle. Germline CDR1 and CDR2: GTSNPN and SVGIG (reference sequence). This CDR3 has 12 residues. The sample was blood. This TCR came from a girl aged 2-10 years with multiple sclerosis. The gene calls are TRBV30 and TRBJ1-5; the D gene is possibly TRBD1 (5 bases). The CDR3, as DNA: TGTGCCTGGGGACAAACCAATCAGCCCCAGCATTTT. As protein: CAWGQTNQPQHF.